This TCR beta chain was found in a study of OX40 agonist ivuxolimab in advanced cancers. Study observations and caveats: Those patients achieving a partial response at 0.1-3.0 mg/kg showed among the lowest clonal expansion.

Worth noting for this clone: Antigen unknown.

V was trimmed by 1 base and J by 0 bases, leaving 16 bases between them. Looked up from germline, CDR1 is LNHNV and CDR2 is YYDKDF (reference sequence). The CDR3 has 18 residues. Libraries were prepared by immunoSEQ multiplex PCR; TCRdb keeps only in-frame clonotypes and omits some of them. This table has around 84,000 clones, approximately 84% appearing once. The receptor was isolated from an adult with an advanced solid tumor such as melanoma, head and neck, liver or kidney cancer. The gene calls are TRBV15 and TRBJ2-1, with D possibly TRBD2 on 6 matching bases. The sample in question was CD4+ or CD8+ T cells sorted from blood, obtained in a trial of the OX40 agonist ivuxolimab. The CDR3 coding sequence is TGTGCCACCAGCAGAGCCGGGGCGGGACTTATCTCCTACAATGAGCAGTTCTTC. Its protein product is CATSRAGAGLISYNEQFF.